The present entry profiles one T cell receptor beta chain with its context. This record comes from a study of blood T cell repertoires in COVID-19. About the study: T cells, B-cell-depleted T cells, or PBMCs provided the cDNA or gDNA that served as material.

Profiled with immunoSEQ multiplex PCR; TCRdb holds only in-frame clones, not every one. The table has 130,000 or so clones, more than 70% seen once. The length of the CDR3 is 15 residues. V trimming: 1 base; J trimming: 4 bases; junction bases outside the gene matches: 6. Germline CDR1 reads SGHRS; CDR2 reads YFSETQ. The TCR comes from a woman aged 55-69 years with acute or convalescent COVID-19. Sequencing input: peripheral blood. This chain links TRBV5-1 with TRBJ1-2; 8 positions match TRBD1. CDR3 in DNA: TGCGCCAGCAGCTTGAGACAGGGGTGGGCCTATGGCTACACCTTC. Its protein product is CASSLRQGWAYGYTF.